The entry that follows covers one TCR beta chain sequence. These data are taken from a study of OX40 agonist ivuxolimab in advanced cancers. V gave up 7 bases and J gave up 7 bases, with 19 bases separating them. CDR1 SQVTM and CDR2 ANQGSEA come from the germline V gene. The CDR3 length is 13 residues. Clones were read by immunoSEQ multiplex PCR, and TCRdb kept only the in-frame ones, dropping some. Of around 78,000 clones listed, 81% are singletons. The receptor was isolated from an adult with an advanced solid tumor such as melanoma, head and neck, liver or kidney cancer. Sample: CD4+ or CD8+ T cells sorted from blood, taken in a trial of the OX40 agonist ivuxolimab. The J gene is TRBJ1-1, the V gene TRBV29-1; the D gene is possibly TRBD1 (6 bases). The CDR3 DNA follows: TGCAGCGCGACATCCAACAGGGCCCATGAAGCTTTCTTT. Translating it yields CSATSNRAHEAFF.